This TCR beta chain derives from a study of shared clonotypes between healthy human individuals. Study conclusions and caveats: Clonotypes shared by all four sorted-subset donors had higher generation probabilities than non-shared clonotypes.

Concerning this clone: Its antigen remains unknown.

From CD4+ cells came CD45RA+ naive and CD45RA-negative memory subsets. Some 30,000 T cell genomes, or 200 to 250 ng DNA, went into the sorted-subset replicate PCRs. Original methodology: Quality scores were absent from the junction-only immunoSEQ sequences, so filtering differed. Sequenced by immunoSEQ multiplex PCR; TCRdb stores in-frame clones only, minus some. The DNA was the basis for D and trimming; V, J and clone size are from that table. The sample lists 2 million to 2.5 million clones; approximately 90% were seen once. The sequenced sample was naive CD4+ T cells from PBMCs. Subset in this sample: CD45RA+ positively selected. This receptor was taken from a man aged 18 to 30 in good health. Some clones in this sample may be carry-over from other donors' samples.

CDR3 sequence reads: CASRTPPWTDTQYF. CDR3 in DNA: TGTGCCAGCAGAACGCCCCCGTGGACAGATACGCAGTATTTT. The rearrangement links TRBV6-1 to TRBJ2-3; D ambiguous. This CDR3 contains 14 residues. Germline-derived CDR1 and CDR2 are MNHNS and SASEGT. V was cut by 6 bases and J by 3 bases, with 13 bases left in between.